The 8 T cell receptor beta chains reported below all come from one sample, sequenced in a study of T cells in Graves' hyperthyroidism and ophthalmopathy. TCR beta CDR3 regions were amplified from RNA transcripts. The HTBI primer set served for first-round RT-PCR of the TCR CDR3. TCRdb fed the multiplex PCR reads into MiXCR, producing one record per CDR3 protein. Of fewer than 450,000 distinct CDR3 sequences detected, roughly 15% appear once; the ten largest clones hold roughly 35%. Sequencing input: blood. These receptors were collected from a woman aged 25 to 39 with Graves' hyperthyroidism that later progressed to Graves' ophthalmopathy.

Notes on this clonotype: A read error may be the cause here, since a much bigger clone is one base away. The V call is TRBV27, the J call TRBJ1-2; D might be TRBD1 (6 bases). CDR1 and CDR2 (germline): MNHEY, SMNVEV (reference sequence). Trimming removed 2 bases at V and 12 bases at J, with 19 bases between. The CDR3 is made up of 14 amino acids. The CDR3 is CASSLGPGSGGHTF. In DNA form, the CDR3 reads TGTGCCAGCAGTTTAGGTCCCGGTTCGGGGGGCCACACCTTC.

In this sample, this clonotype turned up many times. V usage is TRBV18 and J usage is TRBJ2-3; D is undetermined. Germline-derived CDR1 and CDR2 are KGHSH and LQKENI. The CDR3 is 16 amino acids. V was cut by 3 bases and J by 4 bases, with 17 bases left in between. The CDR3 nucleotides are TGTGCCAGCTCACCGGCTCAAGGGTTATCTTCAGATACGCAGTATTTT. Amino acid sequence: CASSPAQGLSSDTQYF.

This clonotype was found a few times. Here the CDR3 reads CASSPLPSGLQYEQFF. DNA for the CDR3: TGCGCCAGCAGCCCCCTCCCTAGCGGTCTTCAATATGAGCAGTTCTTC. V and J are TRBV4-1 and TRBJ2-1; 7 bases fit TRBD2. There are 16 residues in the CDR3. Trimming at V came to 4 bases and at J to 8 bases, leaving 14 bases not matched to a gene. Germline V gene sequence: CDR1 MGHRA, CDR2 YSYEKL.

This clonotype appeared many times. V gene TRBV28 combines with J gene TRBJ1-4; D may be TRBD1 (6 bases). The germline gives CDR1 MDHEN, CDR2 SYDVKM. The ends were cut back, 6 bases at V and 0 bases at J, with 17 bases in the middle. This CDR3 has 17 residues. The CDR3 is CASSGWTASATNEKLFF. The DNA for the CDR3 is TGTGCCAGCAGCGGATGGACAGCTTCTGCAACTAATGAAAAACTGTTTTTT.

The table lists this clonotype with many counts. This chain uses TRBV12-3 or TRBV12-4 with TRBJ1-5, with D perhaps TRBD1 (5 bases). Trimming left V 5 bases short and J 6 bases short, with 17 bases between. This CDR3 is 15 amino acids long. CDR3 nucleotide sequence: TGTGCCAGCAGTACCCTTGGGGCAGGGATTCAGCCCCAGCATTTT. Protein sequence: CASSTLGAGIQPQHF.

The J gene is TRBJ2-1, the V gene TRBV5-1, with D uncertain. Between the trimmed V and J ends, which lost 0 bases and 2 bases, there was a span of 9 bases. CDR1 SGHRS and CDR2 YFSETQ come from the germline V gene. The CDR3 covers 15 residues. The CDR3 DNA reads as TGCGCCAGCAGCTTGGCCGGGCTACCCTACAATGAGCAGTTCTTC. Its protein product is CASSLAGLPYNEQFF.

This clonotype was picked up a small number of times. V usage is TRBV6-1 and J usage is TRBJ2-1, with 10 bases fitting TRBD2. This CDR3 comprises 14 residues. Germline assignment: CDR1 MNHNS and CDR2 SASEGT. V dropped 5 bases and J dropped 7; count of bases not matched to a gene: 5. The CDR3 DNA reads as TGTGCCAGCAGTCGAGCGGGAGGGGAAAATGAGCAGTTCTTC. Its protein is CASSRAGGENEQFF.

On this clonotype itself: At one end, the junction sequence differs from germline, possibly due to a read error. The chain uses TRBV10-3 and TRBJ1-2, with 7 bases that match TRBD1. This CDR3 has 15 residues. The germline gives CDR1 ENHRY, CDR2 SYGVKD. For the CDR3, the DNA is TGTGCCATCAGTGAACTCGATACAGGGGAATATGGCTACATCTTC. The encoded protein is CAISELDTGEYGYIF.